These T cell receptor beta chains were read from a single sample in a study of OX40 agonist ivuxolimab in advanced cancers. Assay: immunoSEQ multiplex PCR; the TCRdb copy retains only in-frame clones and omits some. The data hold some 79,000 clones, with about 93% observed a single time. The sequencing here drew on CD4+ or CD8+ T cells sorted from blood, taken in a trial of the OX40 agonist ivuxolimab. These receptors were obtained from an adult with an advanced solid tumor such as melanoma, head and neck, liver or kidney cancer. CDR3s include the opening cysteine and the closing phenylalanine or tryptophan. A D gene is named only where the DNA matches it firmly. Size values are once, few and many counts, or a class for expanded clones, and some rows have none.

clone_size v_call d_call cdr3_aa
. TRBV5-6 TRBD1 CASSSNSGGKNTEAFF
. TRBV6-4 TRBD2 CASSREGLASDTQYF
. TRBV11-2 . CASSLDWDGQKELFF
. TRBV5-1 . CASSLAAGRGETQYF
once TRBV5-1 . CASSEQGGDEKLFF
. TRBV11-3 . CASSLDSGEQYF
. TRBV29-1 TRBD1 CSVVRGQGQFF
. TRBV11-3 . CASSLRDTSYNEQFF
. TRBV7-9 . CASSVLSRQETQYF
. TRBV13 TRBD2 CASSFEASTSDYNEQFF
. TRBV19 TRBD1 CASRPPGQTSYGYTF
. TRBV18 . CASSPPGGAHSYNEQFF